Listed here are 30 T cell receptor beta chains from one sample, sequenced in a study of blood T cell repertoires in COVID-19. Libraries were prepared by immunoSEQ multiplex PCR; TCRdb keeps only in-frame clonotypes and omits some of them. The sample carries some 280,000 clones, 70% to 90% recorded once. Sequences were obtained from peripheral blood. Every receptor here comes from a woman between 50 and 59 years old with active or convalescent COVID-19.

The gene calls are TRBV7-9 and TRBJ2-7; TRBD1 matches at 10 bases. CDR3 size: 15 residues. V shed 6 bases, J shed 2 bases, and the junction held 7 bases outside the gene matches. Per germline, CDR1 SEHNR and CDR2 FQNEAQ (reference sequence). The CDR3 nucleotides read TGTGCCAGCAGTAACCGGGACAGGGGCCCCTACGAGCAGTACTTC. Protein sequence: CASSNRDRGPYEQYF.

The gene calls are TRBV18 and TRBJ2-3; 7 nucleotides align to TRBD1. The CDR3 sequence is 14 residues long. The J segment lost 4 bases and the V segment lost 3 bases, leaving 4 bases of the junction unmatched. Per the germline V gene, CDR1 is KGHSH and CDR2 is LQKENI. The CDR3 region is CASSPQGTADTQYF. In DNA form, the CDR3 reads TGTGCCAGCTCACCCCAGGGGACAGCAGATACGCAGTATTTT.

The V gene is TRBV15, the J gene TRBJ1-2; D call uncertain. The CDR3 is 15 amino acids. V was trimmed by 1 base and J by 4 bases, leaving 13 bases between them. In germline, CDR1 is LNHNV, CDR2 YYDKDF (reference sequence). CDR3 DNA: TGTGCCACCAGCAGAGGCGGCAGTGCGTTCTATGGCTACACCTTC. Amino acids: CATSRGGSAFYGYTF.

The genes are TRBV9 and TRBJ2-7, with D maybe TRBD1 (6 bases). With 2 bases removed from V and 6 bases from J, the gap between germline ends came to 12 bases. This CDR3 has 13 residues. Germline V gene sequence: CDR1 SGDLS, CDR2 YYNGEE. The CDR3 reads CASSVTGQGEQYF. CDR3 nucleotides: TGTGCCAGCAGCGTTACGGGACAAGGCGAGCAGTACTTC.

The gene calls are TRBV5-6 and TRBJ2-7; 9 bases are shared with TRBD1. Germline V CDR1 and CDR2: SGHDT, YYEEEE. The CDR3 totals 14 residues. J was trimmed by 6 bases and V by 0 bases; bases with no gene match: 4. In DNA form, the CDR3 reads TGTGCCAGCAGCTTGGGACAGGGGGTTGGCGAGCAGTACTTC. Protein sequence: CASSLGQGVGEQYF.

The rearrangement uses TRBV10-3 and TRBJ2-3, with TRBD2 as a possible D gene (6 bases). Germline CDR1 reads ENHRY; CDR2 reads SYGVKD. V shed 4 bases and J shed 3 bases, with 20 bases lying between them. CDR3 length: 17 residues. CDR3: CAISGQIGLSGTDTQYF. CDR3 in DNA: TGTGCCATCAGTGGACAAATAGGACTATCGGGGACAGATACGCAGTATTTT.

This clone came up a few times. The chain carries TRBV5-6 and TRBJ1-2; tentatively, D is TRBD1 (6 bases). V shed 0 bases and J shed 0 bases, with 12 bases lying between them. Germline CDR1 is SGHDT and CDR2 is YYEEEE. The CDR3 has 16 residues. This chain's CDR3 is CASSLVPGGPNYGYTF. CDR3 coding DNA: TGTGCCAGCAGCTTGGTTCCGGGGGGCCCTAACTATGGCTACACCTTC.

The chain employs TRBV7-8 and TRBJ1-1, with a tentative D call TRBD1 (5 bases). The CDR3 loop spans 15 amino acids. Per germline, CDR1 SGHVS and CDR2 FQNEAQ. V was clipped by 6 bases and J by 2 bases, with 16 bases between them. DNA of the CDR3: TGTGCCAGCAGTTTCGGGGCGGGACTTAACACTGAAGCTTTCTTT. Its protein is CASSFGAGLNTEAFF. The full variable domain, in which reference TRBV7-8 and TRBJ1-1 provide the parts outside the CDR3, is GAGVSQSPRYKVAKRGQDVALRCDPISGHVSLFWYQQALGQGPEFLTYFQNEAQLDKSGLPSDRFFAERPEGSVSTLKIQRTQQEDSAVYLCASSFGAGLNTEAFFGQGTRLTVV.

V gene TRBV5-1 combines with J gene TRBJ2-1, with a possible D match to TRBD2 (6 bases). CDR3 length: 15 residues. V was clipped by 4 bases and J by 0 bases, with 11 bases between them. Germline V lookup: CDR1 SGHRS, CDR2 YFSETQ. This CDR3 is CASSPGLSSYNEQFF. Written as DNA, the CDR3 is TGCGCCAGCAGCCCGGGACTGAGCTCCTACAATGAGCAGTTCTTC.

This sequence joins TRBV19 and TRBJ1-2; D is uncertain. Germline CDR1 LNHDA, CDR2 SQIVND (reference sequence). CDR3 size: 12 residues. Trimming took off 7 bases at V and 4 bases at J, with 10 bases between the two ends. In nucleotides, the CDR3 is TGTGCCAGTACCACGGGGAGCTATGGCTACACCTTC. Its translation is CASTTGSYGYTF.

In its sample, this clone was seen a few times. This chain links TRBV7-9 with TRBJ1-1; tentative D call: TRBD1 (6 bases). This CDR3 spans 14 amino acids. CDR1 SEHNR and CDR2 FQNEAQ come from the germline V gene (reference sequence). The ends were cut back, 5 bases at V and 4 bases at J, with 14 bases in the middle. The CDR3 reads CASSHRELVTEAFF. CDR3 DNA sequence: TGTGCCAGCAGCCACAGGGAGCTCGTCACTGAAGCTTTCTTT.

J is TRBJ1-1 and V is TRBV6-6; no definite D call. Germline V gene sequence: CDR1 MNHNY, CDR2 SVGAGI (reference sequence). The CDR3 is 14 residues long. V lost 0 bases and J lost 7, with 12 bases in between. CDR3: CASSYSMGNFEAFF. CDR3 coding DNA: TGTGCCAGCAGTTACTCGATGGGCAACTTTGAAGCTTTCTTT.

This clone was seen a few times. The chain uses TRBV19 and TRBJ2-3, with D perhaps matching TRBD2 (5 bases). In germline, CDR1 is LNHDA, CDR2 SQIVND (reference sequence). The V end was cut by 3 bases, the J end by 0 bases, with 10 bases between. This CDR3 comprises 15 residues. The CDR3 is CASSIRGISTDTQYF. CDR3 in DNA: TGTGCCAGTAGTATCCGAGGGATTAGCACAGATACGCAGTATTTT.

Here the CDR3 DNA reads TGTGCCAGCAGCTTCGGGGAGACCCAGTACTTC. Its protein is CASSFGETQYF. The V gene is TRBV5-5, the J gene TRBJ2-5; no firm D call. V lost 2 bases, J lost 5 bases, and 4 bases lay in between. In germline, CDR1 is SGHKS, CDR2 YYEKEE (reference sequence). The CDR3 contains 11 residues. Full variable domain (missing parts from reference TRBV5-5 and TRBJ2-5): DAGVTQSPTHLIKTRGQQVTLRCSPISGHKSVSWYQQVLGQGPQFIFQYYEKEERGRGNFPDRFSARQFPNYSSELNVNALLLGDSALYLCASSFGETQYFGPGTRLLVL.

This chain joins TRBV7-6 and TRBJ2-2; 9 bases agree with TRBD1. CDR1 SGHVS and CDR2 FNYEAQ come from the germline V gene. The CDR3 length is 17 residues. V lost 5 bases to trimming and J lost 3 bases; unmatched junction nucleotides: 10. CDR3 protein: CASSRSPTGGHTGELFF. The CDR3 nucleotides are TGTGCCAGCAGCCGAAGTCCTACAGGGGGCCACACCGGGGAGCTGTTTTTT.

The chain has TRBV29-1 and TRBJ1-1; TRBD1 is a possible D gene (5 bases). From germline, CDR1 is SQVTM and CDR2 ANQGSEA. The CDR3 runs to 15 residues. V was clipped by 6 bases and J by 0 bases, with 17 bases between them. The chain's CDR3 is CSVAAGWGMNTEAFF. DNA of the CDR3: TGCAGCGTGGCCGCGGGGTGGGGCATGAACACTGAAGCTTTCTTT.

This clone has a single count. The genes are TRBV19 and TRBJ2-7, with 7 nucleotides matching TRBD1. CDR1 and CDR2 (germline): LNHDA, SQIVND (reference sequence). Losses at the gene ends were 6 bases for V and 6 bases for J; bases not matched to a gene: 5. The CDR3 contains 12 residues. The CDR3 loop reads CASSDRVGEQYF. DNA for the CDR3: TGTGCCAGTAGCGACAGGGTAGGCGAGCAGTACTTC.

CDR3 DNA sequence: TGCAGCGTTGTACTAGCGGAGGGTCCCAGCTCCTACAATGAGCAGTTCTTC. Its translation is CSVVLAEGPSSYNEQFF. This chain uses TRBV29-1 with TRBJ2-1; 8 nucleotides line up with TRBD2. CDR1 and CDR2 from the germline V gene are SQVTM and ANQGSEA. This CDR3 is built from 17 residues. The J segment lost 0 bases and the V segment lost 4 bases, leaving 11 bases of the junction unmatched.

V gene TRBV5-1 combines with J gene TRBJ2-2; maybe TRBD1 (6 bases). The CDR3 is 14 residues long. CDR1 and CDR2 (germline): SGHRS, YFSETQ. With 5 bases removed from V and 4 bases from J, the gap between germline ends came to 12 bases. CDR3 nucleotide sequence: TGCGCCAGCAGTGAACAGGGAAGCACCGGGGAGCTGTTTTTT. This sequence encodes CASSEQGSTGELFF.

The chain employs TRBV27 and TRBJ1-5; 7 positions match TRBD1. The CDR3 is 14 residues long. Trimming took 8 bases from V and 6 from J; bases not matched to a gene: 10. Germline V gene data show CDR1 as MNHEY and CDR2 as SMNVEV (reference sequence). The CDR3 coding sequence is TGTGCCAGCGCGACAGGGATAGGAGGTCAGCCCCAGCATTTT. It is translated as CASATGIGGQPQHF.

The V gene is TRBV5-4, the J gene TRBJ2-1, with TRBD2 matching over 7 bases. The CDR3 totals 16 residues. Germline loops: CDR1 SGHNT, CDR2 YYREEE (reference sequence). Trimming removed 0 bases from V and 2 bases from J; junction bases left unmatched: 5. CDR3 nucleotides: TGTGCCAGCAGCTTGGACACGGGAGGCCCCTACAATGAGCAGTTCTTC. It yields the protein CASSLDTGGPYNEQFF.

Regarding this clone: This may stem from a read error, because a much larger clone lies one nucleotide away. This chain links TRBV18 with TRBJ1-2; TRBD1 aligns across 9 bases. Germline CDR1 and CDR2: KGHSH and LQKENI. CDR3 length: 15 amino acids. The CDR3 DNA reads TGTGCCAGCTCACCACCCGGGACAGGGCGCTCGGGCTACATCTTC. This translates into CASSPPGTGRSGYIF. The full variable domain, rest sourced from reference TRBV18 and TRBJ1-2, is NAGVMQNPRHLVRRRGQEARLRCSPMKGHSHVYWYRQLPEEGLKFMVYLQKENIIDESGMPKERFSAEFPKEGPSILRIQQVVRGDSAAYFCASSPPGTGRSGYIFGSGTRLTVV.

The chain links TRBV5-4 to TRBJ2-6; TRBD1 is a possible D gene (5 bases). The CDR3 contains 15 residues. Trimming took 2 bases from V and 0 from J, leaving 6 bases between them. Germline CDR1 and CDR2: SGHNT and YYREEE (reference sequence). The CDR3 sequence: CASSLDSSGANVLTF. The CDR3 DNA follows: TGTGCCAGCAGCTTAGACAGCTCTGGGGCCAACGTCCTGACTTTC.

The chain links TRBV7-3 to TRBJ2-2; TRBD1 is a possible D gene (5 bases). Germline lookup yields CDR1 SGHTA and CDR2 FQGTGA. Trimming removed 2 bases from V and 9 bases from J, with 13 bases in between. The CDR3 covers 14 residues. CDR3 DNA: TGTGCCAGCAGCTTACCAGGGTCAAACAGGGAGCTGTTTTTT. Translation: CASSLPGSNRELFF.

The J gene is TRBJ2-7, the V gene TRBV4-1, with a weak D call TRBD1 (5 bases). The V gene's germline CDR1 is MGHRA and CDR2 YSYEKL. The CDR3 totals 15 residues. V lost 5 bases and J 0 bases, leaving 14 bases between the germline ends. As DNA, the CDR3 is TGCGCCAGCAGCACCCGACAGTCAAACTCCTACGAGCAGTACTTC. Encoded protein: CASSTRQSNSYEQYF.

The rearrangement joins TRBV9 to TRBJ2-3; 13 nucleotides line up with TRBD2. Trimming took 4 bases from V and 8 from J; bases not matched to a gene: 16. The CDR3 runs 18 residues. Per the germline V gene, CDR1 is SGDLS and CDR2 is YYNGEE. DNA for the CDR3: TGTGCCAGCAGCCCACTGAGCCTACTAGCGGGAGGGCTAGGTACGCAGTATTTT. Translation: CASSPLSLLAGGLGTQYF.

This clone has only a few counts. The V gene is TRBV11-2, the J gene TRBJ2-7, with a weak D call TRBD2 (6 bases). V shed 2 bases and J shed 0 bases, with 11 bases lying between them. The CDR3 has 15 residues. Germline CDR1 and CDR2: SGHAT and FQNNGV. The CDR3 sequence is CASSLLAGSSYEQYF. CDR3 nucleotide sequence: TGTGCCAGCAGCTTACTGGCGGGGAGCTCCTACGAGCAGTACTTC.

The chain links TRBV4-1 to TRBJ1-4, with D perhaps matching TRBD1 (6 bases). Germline V gene data show CDR1 as MGHRA and CDR2 as YSYEKL. The germline V and J ends were trimmed by 0 bases and 8 bases, with 16 bases remaining between them. This CDR3 comprises 16 residues. In DNA, the CDR3 is TGCGCCAGCAGCCAAGATCCGGGGGGCAGAGGCGAAAAACTGTTTTTT. It codes for CASSQDPGGRGEKLFF.

This clone was seen more than once but under ten times. The chain is built from TRBV7-9 and TRBJ1-2; 8 bases are shared with TRBD1. There are 14 residues in the CDR3. Germline-derived CDR1 and CDR2 are SEHNR and FQNEAQ (reference sequence). V lost 5 bases and J lost 4; bases outside the gene matches: 6. The CDR3 protein is CASSPDRGSYGYTF. The CDR3 DNA sequence: TGTGCCAGCAGCCCAGACAGGGGATCCTATGGCTACACCTTC.

The V gene is TRBV27, the J gene TRBJ2-1; TRBD2 matches at 11 bases. The CDR3 totals 13 residues. Looked up from germline, CDR1 is MNHEY and CDR2 is SMNVEV (reference sequence). The V gene end was trimmed by 5 bases and the J gene end by 9 bases; junction bases not matched to a gene: 3. CDR3 sequence (DNA): TGTGCCAGCAGTACTAGCGGGAGAGGTGAGCAGTTCTTC. It yields the protein CASSTSGRGEQFF.